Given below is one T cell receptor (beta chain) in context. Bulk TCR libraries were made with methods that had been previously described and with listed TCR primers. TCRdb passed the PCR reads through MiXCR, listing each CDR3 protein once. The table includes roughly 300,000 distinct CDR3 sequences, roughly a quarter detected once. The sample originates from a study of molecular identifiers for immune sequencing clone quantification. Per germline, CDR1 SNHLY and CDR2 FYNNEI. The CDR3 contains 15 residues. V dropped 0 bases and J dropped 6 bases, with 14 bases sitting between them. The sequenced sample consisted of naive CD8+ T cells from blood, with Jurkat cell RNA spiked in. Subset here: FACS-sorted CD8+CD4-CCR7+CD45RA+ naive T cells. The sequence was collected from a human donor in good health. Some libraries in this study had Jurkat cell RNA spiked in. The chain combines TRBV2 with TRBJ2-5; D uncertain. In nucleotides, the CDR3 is TGTGCCAGCAGTGAAGCGCTTGGAATGGTAAAGACCCAGTACTTC. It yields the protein CASSEALGMVKTQYF. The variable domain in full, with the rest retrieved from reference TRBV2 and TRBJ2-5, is EPEVTQTPSHQVTQMGQEVILRCVPISNHLYFYWYRQILGQKVEFLVSFYNNEISEKSEIFDDQFSVERPDGSNFTLKIRSTKLEDSAMYFCASSEALGMVKTQYFGPGTRLLVL.